This entry lists 28 T cell receptor beta chains sequenced from one sample in a study of cytotoxic CD8 clonotypes in ibrutinib-treated CLL. The protocol was immunoSEQ multiplex PCR, while the TCRdb copy is restricted to in-frame clones and leaves out a portion. Of under 200,000 clones listed, 81% were seen once; the top ten hold roughly 1.9%. The source material was PBMCs, sampled after 12 months of ibrutinib treatment. The source is a human donor with chronic lymphocytic leukemia.

The V call is TRBV7-9, the J call TRBJ2-2; 14 bases map to TRBD2. The J segment lost 6 bases and the V segment lost 5 bases, leaving 11 bases of the junction unmatched. This CDR3 region has 18 residues. Germline V gene sequence: CDR1 SEHNR, CDR2 FQNEAQ (reference sequence). The CDR3 coding sequence is TGTGCCAGCAGCCCCCTTAGTGGGACTAGCGGGAGTTCCGGGGAGCTGTTTTTT. It is translated as CASSPLSGTSGSSGELFF.

The chain is built from TRBV7-2 and TRBJ2-7; D ambiguous. Trimming left V 1 base short and J 6 bases short, with 10 bases between. This CDR3 is built from 13 residues. CDR1 is SGHTA, CDR2 FQGNSA, per germline. This CDR3 is CASSLDRRAEQYF. The CDR3 DNA sequence: TGTGCCAGCAGCTTAGACCGAAGGGCCGAGCAGTACTTC.

In its sample, this clone was seen a few times. This chain links TRBV4-3 with TRBJ1-2, with 8 bases identical to TRBD1. V shed 1 base and J 8 bases; nucleotides not matched to a gene: 6. This CDR3 comprises 14 residues. Germline CDR1 is LGHNA and CDR2 is YSLEER. The CDR3 nucleotides read TGCGCCAGCAGCCAAGTCAGGGGGCCGACGGGCTACACCTTC. Amino acids: CASSQVRGPTGYTF.

The chain employs TRBV6-5 and TRBJ2-7; perhaps TRBD1 as D (6 bases). This CDR3 spans 13 amino acids. Trimming took off 11 bases at V and 6 bases at J, with 20 bases between the two ends. Germline V gene lookup returns CDR1 MNHEY and CDR2 SVGAGI. The CDR3 nucleotides read TGTGCCGCCGTCGGGACAATGCCGGGCGAGCAGTACTTC. Protein: CAAVGTMPGEQYF.

This chain links TRBV6-6 with TRBJ2-7; 10 positions agree with TRBD2. Trimming cost V 6 bases and J 6 bases; bases outside gene matches: 11. The germline V gene encodes CDR1 MNHNY and CDR2 SVGAGI (reference sequence). The CDR3 extends over 15 amino acids. The CDR3 region is CASRKKREGPLEQYF. As DNA, the CDR3 is TGTGCCAGCAGGAAAAAGCGGGAGGGCCCTCTCGAGCAGTACTTC.

This sequence joins TRBV9 and TRBJ2-4, with D unclear. V was pared by 0 bases and J by 6 bases, with 10 bases between. The CDR3 covers 14 residues. Germline CDR1 SGDLS, CDR2 YYNGEE. The CDR3 nucleotides are TGTGCCAGCAGCGTAGGTATAACCGTAAACATTCAGTACTTC. Translation gives CASSVGITVNIQYF.

The chain couples TRBV27 to TRBJ2-3; D not certain. V gave up 3 bases and J gave up 6 bases, with 10 bases separating them. The CDR3 runs 13 residues. Germline V lookup: CDR1 MNHEY, CDR2 SMNVEV (reference sequence). The CDR3 reads CASSFSRRDTQYF. As DNA, the CDR3 is TGTGCCAGCAGTTTTTCCAGACGGGATACGCAGTATTTT.

The J gene is TRBJ1-6, the V gene TRBV7-3; D gene unclear. Trimming took off 3 bases at V and 0 bases at J, with 6 bases between the two ends. Germline V gives CDR1 SGHTA, CDR2 FQGTGA. The CDR3 loop spans 15 amino acids. CDR3 region: CASSLSSSYNSPLHF. CDR3 coding DNA: TGTGCCAGCAGCTTGTCTAGCTCCTATAATTCACCCCTCCACTTT.

V usage is TRBV5-4 and J usage is TRBJ2-1; 7 bases agree with TRBD1. The CDR3 has 15 residues. Germline values: CDR1 SGHNT, CDR2 YYREEE (reference sequence). V was clipped by 0 bases and J by 6 bases; unmatched bases: 6. CDR3 sequence (DNA): TGTGCCAGCAGCTTGGACAGGGGCTACGGCAATGAGCAGTTCTTC. Its translation is CASSLDRGYGNEQFF.

The rearrangement links TRBV18 to TRBJ1-2; 8 bases line up with TRBD1. Germline V lookup: CDR1 KGHSH, CDR2 LQKENI. This CDR3 region has 14 residues. V lost 6 bases and J lost 6; bases outside the gene matches: 9. The CDR3, as DNA: TGTGCCAGCTCGCCGGACAGGGTTCAAGATGGCTACACCTTC. Translated, it gives CASSPDRVQDGYTF. The entire variable domain, with the rest obtained from reference TRBV18 and TRBJ1-2, is as follows: NAGVMQNPRHLVRRRGQEARLRCSPMKGHSHVYWYRQLPEEGLKFMVYLQKENIIDESGMPKERFSAEFPKEGPSILRIQQVVRGDSAAYFCASSPDRVQDGYTFGSGTRLTVV.

This clone showed up just a few times. CDR3: CASSEGQGILANTGELFF. The CDR3 region has the DNA TGTGCCAGCAGTGAGGGACAGGGGATCCTCGCGAACACCGGGGAGCTGTTTTTT. The chain has TRBV27 and TRBJ2-2; 10 positions match TRBD1. Per the germline V gene, CDR1 is MNHEY and CDR2 is SMNVEV (reference sequence). The CDR3 runs 18 residues. Trimming took 5 bases from V and 0 from J; bases not matched to a gene: 9.

The chain is built from TRBV4-2 and TRBJ2-4; 8 bases agree with TRBD1. This CDR3 has 11 residues. Germline loops: CDR1 LGHNA, CDR2 YNFKEQ. V lost 0 bases, J lost 16 bases, and 2 bases stayed unmatched. CDR3 DNA sequence: TGTGCCAGCAGCCAAGAGGACAGGGTCTACTTC. Protein: CASSQEDRVYF.

This clone occurred a few times. The CDR3 bases are TGTGCCAGCAGTGTCTTGCAGAACACCGGGGAGCTGTTTTTT. Its protein product is CASSVLQNTGELFF. The V and J genes are TRBV2 and TRBJ2-2; D unresolved. The CDR3 consists of 14 residues. The V end was cut by 4 bases, the J end by 1 base, with 7 bases between. CDR1 and CDR2 (germline): SNHLY, FYNNEI.

The V call is TRBV7-2, the J call TRBJ1-2, with TRBD1 identical over 10 bases. CDR3 length: 15 amino acids. From germline, CDR1 is SGHTA and CDR2 FQGNSA. V was pared by 0 bases and J by 5 bases, with 3 bases of the junction left unmatched. The CDR3 reads CASSLAPGQGYGYTF. CDR3 bases: TGTGCCAGCAGCTTAGCCCCGGGACAGGGGTATGGCTACACCTTC.

This clone occurred once. The chain links TRBV29-1 to TRBJ2-7, with 11 bases matching TRBD1. This CDR3 is 16 amino acids long. Germline values: CDR1 SQVTM, CDR2 ANQGSEA. V was clipped by 6 bases and J by 2 bases; unmatched bases: 12. The chain's CDR3 is CSVSGTGGLLAYEQYF. CDR3 DNA sequence: TGCAGCGTGTCCGGGACAGGGGGACTCCTAGCCTACGAGCAGTACTTC.

J is TRBJ2-7 and V is TRBV5-1; 9 bases agree with TRBD1. Germline values: CDR1 SGHRS, CDR2 YFSETQ. There are 15 residues in the CDR3. V trimming: 2 bases; J trimming: 5 bases; junction bases outside the gene matches: 8. In nucleotides, the CDR3 is TGCGCCAGCAGCTTACCCGGGACAGGGAAAAACGAGCAGTACTTC. The encoded protein is CASSLPGTGKNEQYF.

Only a few counts were recorded for this clone. The rearrangement links TRBV4-2 to TRBJ1-2; no clear D gene. Germline lookup yields CDR1 LGHNA and CDR2 YNFKEQ. This CDR3 has 11 residues. V lost 5 bases and J 10 bases, leaving 11 bases between the germline ends. CDR3: CASSADGFYTF. DNA for the CDR3: TGTGCCAGCAGCGCGGACGGATTCTACACCTTC.

The CDR3 nucleotides are TGTGCCAGCAGAAACCCCGGAGGGGGCACTGAAGCTTTCTTT. This translates into CASRNPGGGTEAFF. The V call is TRBV6-5, the J call TRBJ1-1, with D possibly being TRBD1 (6 bases). The V and J ends lost 6 bases and 4 bases respectively, with 15 bases between them. Germline CDR1 and CDR2: MNHEY and SVGAGI. This CDR3 has 14 residues.

As to this clone: Other nucleotide sequences in the sample specify the same CDR3. V and J are TRBV18 and TRBJ2-7; 9 bases are shared with TRBD1. CDR3 length: 13 amino acids. Germline-derived CDR1 and CDR2 are KGHSH and LQKENI. Losses at the gene ends were 4 bases for V and 3 bases for J; bases not matched to a gene: 1. The CDR3 DNA sequence: TGTGCCAGCTCACGGGGACAGGGCTACGAGCAGTACTTC. Translation gives CASSRGQGYEQYF.

V gene TRBV28 combines with J gene TRBJ1-1; no firm D call. V gave up 2 bases and J gave up 8 bases, with 9 bases separating them. Germline assignment: CDR1 MDHEN and CDR2 SYDVKM. CDR3 length equals 12 residues. For the CDR3, the DNA is TGTGCCAGCAGTTTAGGTAGCCAAGAAGCTTTCTTT. It yields the protein CASSLGSQEAFF.

The J gene is TRBJ2-7, the V gene TRBV10-3; 8 bases map to TRBD1. CDR3 length: 15 residues. V was pared by 3 bases and J by 2 bases, with 6 bases of the junction left unmatched. Germline V gene lookup returns CDR1 ENHRY and CDR2 SYGVKD. Here the CDR3 DNA reads TGTGCCATCAGTGACCCTCAACAGGGGGCCTACGAGCAGTACTTC. It codes for CAISDPQQGAYEQYF.

There are a few counts of this clone. The CDR3 nucleotides read TGTGCCAGTAGTATAGGAGGAATTACGGGGCGCCCAACCCAGCATTTT. Amino acid sequence: CASSIGGITGRPTQHF. The rearrangement links TRBV19 to TRBJ1-5; D is perhaps TRBD1 (5 bases). This CDR3 spans 16 amino acids. Trimming pared 1 base from V and 11 bases from J, leaving 21 bases between. Germline loops: CDR1 LNHDA, CDR2 SQIVND (reference sequence).

CDR3 in amino acids: CASQSGGASDTQYF. For the CDR3, the DNA is TGTGCCAGCCAGAGCGGGGGGGCCTCTGATACGCAGTATTTT. The rearrangement joins TRBV28 to TRBJ2-3; 10 bases align to TRBD2. This CDR3 spans 14 amino acids. Trimming removed 8 bases from V and 6 bases from J; junction bases left unmatched: 8. The germline gives CDR1 MDHEN, CDR2 SYDVKM.

This clone has a handful of counts. This chain connects TRBV7-2 to TRBJ1-2; the match to TRBD1 covers 8 bases. The germline V gene has CDR1 SGHTA and CDR2 FQGNSA. With 1 base clipped from V and 0 bases from J, the junction kept 4 bases outside the gene matches. This CDR3 has 16 amino acids. CDR3 sequence reads: CASSLGGTGTNYGYTF. CDR3 DNA sequence: TGTGCCAGCAGCTTAGGGGGGACAGGTACTAACTATGGCTACACCTTC.

This chain connects TRBV28 to TRBJ2-1, with 8 bases that match TRBD2. The CDR3 totals 17 residues. With V trimmed by 1 base and J by 7 bases, 12 bases remained unmatched. The germline gives CDR1 MDHEN, CDR2 SYDVKM. CDR3 nucleotides: TGTGCCAGCAGTTTATCTTTCGGGGCTAGCGGGTTGAATGAGCAGTTCTTC. This codes for CASSLSFGASGLNEQFF.

This chain connects TRBV7-2 to TRBJ1-4, with 7 bases that match TRBD1. This CDR3 has 15 residues. The V gene end was trimmed by 5 bases and the J gene end by 3 bases; junction bases not matched to a gene: 6. Germline V CDR1 and CDR2: SGHTA, FQGNSA. The CDR3, as DNA: TGTGCCAGCAGCCAACGACAGGGCCCTAATGAAAAACTGTTTTTT. It specifies CASSQRQGPNEKLFF.

With regard to this clone: The sample contains more than one DNA sequence encoding this CDR3. The chain links TRBV4-3 to TRBJ2-2; D is unclear. The CDR3 length is 14 residues. CDR1 LGHNA and CDR2 YSLEER come from the germline V gene. Between the trimmed V and J ends, which lost 0 bases and 6 bases, there was a span of 8 bases. The DNA for the CDR3 is TGCGCCAGCAGCCAAGAATGGACCTCCGGGGAGCTGTTTTTT. It encodes CASSQEWTSGELFF.

The chain uses TRBV19 and TRBJ1-5, with 8 nucleotides matching TRBD1. Trimming took 5 bases from V and 4 from J; bases not matched to a gene: 10. This CDR3 contains 16 residues. The germline V gene has CDR1 LNHDA and CDR2 SQIVND (reference sequence). DNA of the CDR3: TGTGCCAGTAGTGCTCCGGGACAGGTATTAAATCAGCCCCAGCATTTT. This codes for CASSAPGQVLNQPQHF.